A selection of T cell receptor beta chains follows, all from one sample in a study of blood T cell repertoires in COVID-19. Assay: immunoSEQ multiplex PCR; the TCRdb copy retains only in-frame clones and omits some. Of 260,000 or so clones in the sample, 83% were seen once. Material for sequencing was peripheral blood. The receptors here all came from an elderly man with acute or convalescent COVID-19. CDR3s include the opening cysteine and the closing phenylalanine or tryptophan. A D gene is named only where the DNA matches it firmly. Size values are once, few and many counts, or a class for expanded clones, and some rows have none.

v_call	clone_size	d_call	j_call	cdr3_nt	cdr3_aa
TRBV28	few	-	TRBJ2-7	TGTGCCAGCAGTTTACCCGGGACTGGTGTCTACGAGCAGTACTTC	CASSLPGTGVYEQYF
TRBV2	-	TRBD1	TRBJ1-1	TGTGCCAGCAGGGACAGGTTGAACACTGAAGCTTTCTTT	CASRDRLNTEAFF
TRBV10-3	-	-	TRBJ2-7	TGTGCCATCGGAGGGACGGTACCCTACGAGCAGTACTTC	CAIGGTVPYEQYF
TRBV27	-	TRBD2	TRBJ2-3	TGTGCCAGCAAAGCGGGGGTTAACACAGATACGCAGTATTTT	CASKAGVNTDTQYF
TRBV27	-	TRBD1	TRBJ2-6	TGTGCCAGCAGAGGACAGGGAAGCGGGGCCAACGTCCTGACTTTC	CASRGQGSGANVLTF
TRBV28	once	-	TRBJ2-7	TGTGCCAGCAGTTCCCCGACTAGAGCGTACGAGCAGTACTTC	CASSSPTRAYEQYF
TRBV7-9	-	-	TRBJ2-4	TGTGCCAGCAGCTTAGCCGGGGTGGGCAAAAACATTCAGTACTTC	CASSLAGVGKNIQYF
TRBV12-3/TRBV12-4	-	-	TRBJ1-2	TGTGCCAGCGCAATCGACGCACCGAGGGGCTACACCTTC	CASAIDAPRGYTF
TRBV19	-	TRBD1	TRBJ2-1	TGTGCCAGTAGTTTCGGGACAGGAAGCTCCTACAATGAGCAGTTCTTC	CASSFGTGSSYNEQFF
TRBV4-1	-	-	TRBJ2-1	TGCGCCAGCAGCCAAGCTACGGGACTCGGGGACAATGAGCAGTTCTTC	CASSQATGLGDNEQFF
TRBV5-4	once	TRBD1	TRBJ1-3	TGTGCCAGCAGCCCGGGACAGCCGCACCATCCATCTGGAAACACCATATATTTT	CASSPGQPHHPSGNTIYF
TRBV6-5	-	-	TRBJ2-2	TGTGCCAGCAGTCTTCTTCGGACTCCCACCGGGGAGCTGTTTTTT	CASSLLRTPTGELFF
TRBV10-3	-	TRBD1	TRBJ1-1	TGTGCCATCAGTGAGTCCACAGGGGGAAAAGCTTTCTTT	CAISESTGGKAFF
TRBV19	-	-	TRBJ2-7	TGTGCCAGTAGCCCGGCACAGACCTACGAGCAGTACTTC	CASSPAQTYEQYF
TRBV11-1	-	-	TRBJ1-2	TGTGCCAGCAGCTTGGGCAGCTATGGCTACACCTTC	CASSLGSYGYTF
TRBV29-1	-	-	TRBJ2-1	TGCAGCGTTTCAAGCGGGCCACAACTGAATGAGCAGTTCTTC	CSVSSGPQLNEQFF
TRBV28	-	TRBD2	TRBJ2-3	TGTGCCAGCAGTTCAACTAGCGTTTCCCAAGATACGCAGTATTTT	CASSSTSVSQDTQYF
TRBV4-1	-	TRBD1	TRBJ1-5	TGCGCCAGCAGCCAAGATATTCGGCAGGGGGTAGATCAGCCCCAGCATTTT	CASSQDIRQGVDQPQHF
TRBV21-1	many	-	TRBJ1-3	TGTGCCAGCAGCAAATTGGGCAGGCACCAGAGCGGGCCTTTGCGTTTT	CASSKLGRHQSGPLRF
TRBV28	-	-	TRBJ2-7	TGTGCCAGCAGTTCAAGCACCTCCTACGAGCAGTACTTC	CASSSSTSYEQYF
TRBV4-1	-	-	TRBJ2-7	TGCGCCAGCAGCCAAGAAACGGTGAGCCCACACGAGCAGTACTTC	CASSQETVSPHEQYF
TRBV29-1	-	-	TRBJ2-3	TGCAGCGTTGAAGATCTCACAGATACGCAGTATTTT	CSVEDLTDTQYF
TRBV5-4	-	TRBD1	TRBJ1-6	TGTGCCAGCAGCACCGATGCCAAGGGGGCGATTTCACCCCTCCACTTT	CASSTDAKGAISPLHF
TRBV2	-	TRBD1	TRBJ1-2	TGTGCCAGCAGCCCGACCGGGACAGATGTCTATGGCTACACCTTC	CASSPTGTDVYGYTF
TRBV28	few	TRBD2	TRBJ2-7	TGTGCCAGCAGTTTACTGGGGGGGGACTACGAGCAGTACTTC	CASSLLGGDYEQYF
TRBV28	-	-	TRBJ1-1	TGTGCCAGCAGTTTGCAGGGTCGCGCTTTCTTT	CASSLQGRAFF
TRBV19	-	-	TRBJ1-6	TGTGCCAGTAGTAGTTCGGCGGGTCGTAATTCACCCCTCCACTTT	CASSSSAGRNSPLHF
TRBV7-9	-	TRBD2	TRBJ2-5	TGTGCCAGCAGCTTAGGGTACGGGGGGAAAGAGACCCAGTACTTC	CASSLGYGGKETQYF
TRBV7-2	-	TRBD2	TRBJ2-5	TGTGCCAGCAGCTTATGGGGGGGACAAGAGACCCAGTACTTC	CASSLWGGQETQYF
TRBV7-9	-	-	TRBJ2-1	TGTGCCAGCAGCTTAATCCGGGAGCCCCACAATGAGCAGTTCTTC	CASSLIREPHNEQFF
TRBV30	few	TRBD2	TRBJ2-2	TGTGCCTGGAGTCAGCGGACTAGCGGGAGTGTAAGAACCGGGGAGCTGTTTTTT	CAWSQRTSGSVRTGELFF
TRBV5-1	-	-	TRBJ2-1	TGCGCCAGCAGCCCGGCCCAAGGGAGCTCCTACAATGAGCAGTTCTTC	CASSPAQGSSYNEQFF